This entry concerns a single TCR beta chain. The specificity of this receptor is unknown. No base quality information exists; no much larger clone differs at one position. Compared with germline, V lacks 2 bases and J lacks 1 base; bases without a gene match: 17. Inclusive of the bounding cysteine and phenylalanine, the CDR3 is 19 residues long. Only the CDR3 region is kept as DNA, spanning 57 bases read in frame from base 1. According to the germline V gene, CDR1 reads MNHEY and CDR2 reads SVGEGT. The sample originates from a study of blood T cell repertoires in COVID-19 (dated by TCRdb to 2018 to 2020). Background for the entire study: The collaborator samples originated in the United States, Italy and Spain and spanned the acute and convalescent phases of COVID-19. The material from the prospective study consisted of cDNA or gDNA derived from T cells, B-cell-depleted T cells, or PBMCs. Deeply sampled blood TCRbeta repertoires from subjects exposed to, actively infected with, or recovered from COVID-19 were included in the dataset. The repertoires were made available in a free public database intended to serve as a resource for research on the immune response to SARS-CoV-2. The samples were drawn from two sources: the first 160 participants of the ongoing ImmuneRACE study, and 1,254 subjects contributed by 6 global collaborators. The sample metadata nearly always contained a de-identified subject ID, COVID-19 status, age in years and sex. Where available, HLA class I and class II types were obtained from metadata supplied by the sample provider rather than from assay-based typing. The full study reports these points: The amount of clinical and demographic metadata varied by source and participant and was provided uncurated.

The immunoSEQ Assay, a bias-controlled multiplex PCR, was used to amplify TCRbeta CDR3 regions from genomic DNA. Per the authors' processing: The number of nucleated cells in each sample was estimated by amplification of reference gene primers within the assay. To quantify the absolute abundance of each unique TCRbeta CDR3 rearrangement, sequence reads were collapsed and filtered. For each sample, productive Simpson clonality was calculated as the square root of Simpson's diversity index across productive rearrangements. Not all clones reach the TCRdb copy of this immuneACCESS table, which keeps in-frame sequences only. Checked studies attribute under half of the gap to unresolved V genes and leave the rest unexplained. The D gene and trimming were derived from the DNA, and the V and J assignments and clone size from that table. A total of about 99,000 clones appear in this sample, 80% to 90% of them only once. The biggest ten clones account for 4.5% to 5.5% of the sample.

In Seattle, one collaborating source enrolled patients while the infection was active and tracked those patients longitudinally over the course of disease. The collaborating institutions used their own protocols to collect whole blood in K2EDTA tubes. For TCRbeta analysis, collaborators shipped samples as frozen whole blood, isolated PBMCs, or DNA extracted from either of those sample types. The rearranged chain carries TRBV6-2 or TRBV6-3 and TRBJ2-7; 7 bases in the middle match TRBD1. This TCR was recovered from an elderly man with COVID-19, enrolled during active disease. The sequenced sample consisted of peripheral blood. The CDR3 reads CASSYRDRVEDNPSYEQYF. The nucleotides are TGTGCCAGCAGTTACCGAGACAGGGTGGAAGATAACCCTTCCTACGAGCAGTACTTC.